This TCR beta chain was recovered during a study of blood T cell repertoires in COVID-19. The overall study: Acute-phase and convalescent COVID-19 samples originated in the United States, Italy and Spain. T cells, B-cell-depleted T cells, or PBMCs supplied cDNA or gDNA.

Original processing methods: Estimation of nucleated cell counts relied on the amplification of reference gene primers. Method: immunoSEQ multiplex PCR; TCRdb's copy keeps in-frame clones and lacks some. The D gene and trimming were derived from the DNA, and the V and J assignments and clone size from that table. The sample consists of hundreds of thousands of clones, about 90% of them appearing once. The CDR3 contains 18 residues. Germline CDR1 and CDR2: LGHDT and YNNKEL (reference sequence). Germline trimming cut 4 bases from V and 4 bases from J; bases unmatched to any gene: 16. Seattle patient enrollment occurred during active infection, with longitudinal follow-up thereafter. This clone has a single count.

The origin of this receptor is a man younger than 35 with COVID-19, enrolled during active disease. The chain carries TRBV3-1 (or the pseudogene TRBV3-2) and TRBJ1-2; 9 bases fit TRBD1. Sequencing used peripheral blood. CDR3 residues: CASSRSGAHRGLIYGYTF. The CDR3 DNA sequence: TGTGCCAGCAGCCGAAGTGGTGCCCACAGGGGGCTGATCTATGGCTACACCTTC.